The rows below give T cell receptor beta chains drawn from one sample of a study of radiation and T cells in renal cell carcinoma. TCRdb's table, derived via immunoSEQ multiplex PCR, lists solely in-frame clones and lacks some. The table includes 160,000 or so clones, roughly 89% detected once. The source material was blood, sampled from a patient whose treatment included radiotherapy and nephrectomy. These receptors all stem from a woman in her forties or fifties with renal cell carcinoma. The CDR3 runs from the conserved cysteine through the conserved F or W. A D gene is named only where the DNA matches it firmly. Only part of the rows carry a size: once, few, many, or a class if the clone is expanded.

J	length	size	D	V	DNA	CDR3
TRBJ2-1	18	few	TRBD1	TRBV18	TGTGCCAGCTCACAGAACACTCTCGTAGGGACAGGGGTAAATGAGCAGTTCTTC	CASSQNTLVGTGVNEQFF
TRBJ2-7	13	-	-	TRBV11-2	TGTGCCAGCAGCTGGACGGGGGCGGACGAGCAGTACTTC	CASSWTGADEQYF
TRBJ1-3	16	-	-	TRBV7-9	TGTGCCAGCAGCCCTGAGGGACCGAACTCTGGAAACACCATATATTTT	CASSPEGPNSGNTIYF
TRBJ1-2	16	-	-	TRBV4-3	TGCGCCAGCAGCCAAGATATGAACAGAAAGAACTATGGCTACACCTTC	CASSQDMNRKNYGYTF
TRBJ1-4	14	few	-	TRBV19	TGTGCCAGTACCACCGACAGGCCTCCCGAAAAACTGTTTTTT	CASTTDRPPEKLFF
TRBJ1-1	16	-	-	TRBV2	TGTGCCAGCAGTTGGGACATACCAACGGGGAACACTGAAGCTTTCTTT	CASSWDIPTGNTEAFF
TRBJ2-7	15	-	-	TRBV6-6	TGTGCCAGCAGTTACTCCGGGACACTCTCCTACGAGCAGTACTTC	CASSYSGTLSYEQYF
TRBJ2-4	16	once	-	TRBV7-8	TGTGCCAGCAGCTTAGGGCGGGATCTTGTCAAAAACATTCAGTACTTC	CASSLGRDLVKNIQYF
TRBJ2-7	15	-	-	TRBV6-5	TGTGCCAGCAGTTACGGTGGGCAGAAGGCTTACGAGCAGTACTTC	CASSYGGQKAYEQYF
TRBJ2-3	17	once	TRBD1	TRBV4-1	TGCGCCAGCAGCCGCGGAACGAGGACAGGGGCGGCAGATACGCAGTATTTT	CASSRGTRTGAADTQYF
TRBJ2-7	12	-	-	TRBV29-1	TGCTCGTTCTCGGTGGGGGGCGACGAGCAGTACTTC	CSFSVGGDEQYF
TRBJ2-7	15	-	TRBD1	TRBV14	TGTGCCAGCAGCCACGGGACAGGGGTCCCCTACGAGCAGTACTTC	CASSHGTGVPYEQYF
TRBJ2-7	16	once	TRBD1	TRBV19	TGTGCCAGTAGTACCCTACAGGGGGAGGTATCCTACGAGCAGTACTTC	CASSTLQGEVSYEQYF
TRBJ2-7	15	-	-	TRBV6-5	TGTGCCAGCAGTCCCCCCCGGGGGGCCTCCTACGAGCAGTACTTC	CASSPPRGASYEQYF
TRBJ2-3	16	-	TRBD2	TRBV10-2	TGCGCCAGTCGAAAACGGGCTAGCGGGGGCACAGATACGCAGTATTTT	CASRKRASGGTDTQYF
TRBJ2-1	14	-	-	TRBV2	TGTGCCAGCAGTGAAGAGATGCCCTACAATGAGCAGTTCTTC	CASSEEMPYNEQFF
TRBJ1-2	15	-	TRBD1	TRBV19	TGTGCCAGTAGGGGCACCTGGGACAGTAACTATGGCTACACCTTC	CASRGTWDSNYGYTF
TRBJ1-3	15	-	TRBD1	TRBV11-3	TGTGCCAGCAGCTCCGGGACAGTATCTGGAAACACCATATATTTT	CASSSGTVSGNTIYF
TRBJ1-1	16	-	-	TRBV6-5	TGTGCCAGCAGTTACTCGAGGCGCCGTCGGAACACTGAAGCTTTCTTT	CASSYSRRRRNTEAFF
TRBJ2-5	13	-	-	TRBV5-4	TGTGCCAGCAGCTCTACTAGTATGGAGACCCAGTACTTC	CASSSTSMETQYF
TRBJ2-5	11	-	TRBD2	TRBV19	TGTGCCAGTAGAGCGGGGGAGACCCAGTACTTC	CASRAGETQYF
TRBJ1-2	15	-	-	TRBV9	TGTGCCAGCAGCGTAGGGGCAAACTTAAACTATGGCTACACCTTC	CASSVGANLNYGYTF
TRBJ2-1	15	-	TRBD2	TRBV4-2	TGTGCCAGCAGCCAGGTAGCGGGGTCCTACAATGAGCAGTTCTTC	CASSQVAGSYNEQFF
TRBJ1-6	18	once	-	TRBV5-5	TGTGCCAGCAGCTTTCCGACAGGCGCTAGCTCCTATAATTCACCCCTCCACTTT	CASSFPTGASSYNSPLHF
TRBJ1-6	15	-	-	TRBV7-2	TGTGCCAGCAGCTTAGCGCGGCAGGGACCGGCACCCCTCCACTTT	CASSLARQGPAPLHF
TRBJ1-1	13	-	-	TRBV6-1	TGTGCCAGCAGTGAAAGGGGGGACACTGAAGCTTTCTTT	CASSERGDTEAFF
TRBJ1-2	13	once	-	TRBV7-9	TGTGCCAGCAGCTTAGGAGTTAACCATGGCTACACCTTC	CASSLGVNHGYTF
TRBJ1-4	14	-	TRBD1	TRBV7-9	TGTGCCAGCAGCTCCTGGACAGGGAATGAAAAACTGTTTTTT	CASSSWTGNEKLFF
TRBJ2-1	13	-	-	TRBV30	TGTGCCTGGAGCCAACAGTTATACAATGAGCAGTTCTTC	CAWSQQLYNEQFF
TRBJ1-2	14	-	-	TRBV27	TGTGCCAGCAGTTTATCCGACATAGGCTATGGCTACACCTTC	CASSLSDIGYGYTF
TRBJ2-5	13	-	-	TRBV6-1	TGTGCCAGCAGTGAAGTTGGTTTGGAGACCCAGTACTTC	CASSEVGLETQYF
TRBJ1-1	15	-	-	TRBV6-6	TGTGCCAGCAGTGCGACGGGACACGGGAACACTGAAGCTTTCTTT	CASSATGHGNTEAFF
TRBJ1-6	12	-	-	TRBV10-3	TGTGCCATCAGTGAAGGGGGTTCACCCCTCCACTTT	CAISEGGSPLHF
TRBJ2-6	17	once	TRBD1	TRBV5-1	TGCGCCAGCAGCTTGGCCGTGACAGGGGTTGGGGCCAACGTCCTGACTTTC	CASSLAVTGVGANVLTF
TRBJ1-3	18	-	-	TRBV5-3	TGTGCCAGAAGCTTGGGAGGCTCTCTGGGGCTATGTGGAAACACCATATATTTT	CARSLGGSLGLCGNTIYF
TRBJ1-5	14	-	-	TRBV2	TGTGCCAGCAGTGGACAGGTGATTAATCAGCCCCAGCATTTT	CASSGQVINQPQHF
TRBJ1-1	16	once	-	TRBV5-1	TGCGCCAGCAGCCCCCCACTGGCAGGGGCCTCCACTGAAGCTTTCTTT	CASSPPLAGASTEAFF
TRBJ2-5	16	-	TRBD1	TRBV6-1	TGTGCCAGCAGTGAAGTAGCAGGGGGCCCGCCAGAGACCCAGTACTTC	CASSEVAGGPPETQYF
TRBJ1-2	13	-	TRBD1	TRBV9	TGTGCCAGTATCGGGAGGGGGCTCGTCGGCTACACCTTC	CASIGRGLVGYTF
TRBJ2-3	14	few	-	TRBV19	TGTGCCACCGCGGGGCATGGTAGCACAGATACGCAGTATTTT	CATAGHGSTDTQYF
TRBJ1-2	21	-	TRBD1	TRBV5-1	TGCGCCAGCAGCTTGGTATCGGCTACGGCCAACAAGAAGGGACAGGAGGATGGCTACACCTTC	CASSLVSATANKKGQEDGYTF
TRBJ1-1	13	-	TRBD1	TRBV7-9	TGTGCCAGCAGCTTTCTACAGGGGGCTGAAGCTTTCTTT	CASSFLQGAEAFF
TRBJ2-6	15	-	-	TRBV6-1	TGTGCCAGCAAAAACATCCTCTCTGGGGCCAACGTCCTGACTTTC	CASKNILSGANVLTF
TRBJ1-1	12	-	TRBD1	TRBV15	TGTGCCACCGCGGCAGGGGGCACTGAAGCTTTCTTT	CATAAGGTEAFF
TRBJ1-4	13	-	TRBD1	TRBV7-6	TGTGCCAGCAGCTTAGCGCGGGACAGGGAACTGTTTTTT	CASSLARDRELFF
TRBJ2-7	13	-	-	TRBV10-3	TGTGCCATCAGCCCTGGACCTGGGGACGAGCAGTACTTC	CAISPGPGDEQYF